The 5 T cell receptor beta chains given below trace back to one sample, sequenced in a study of T-cell memory formation after mild COVID-19. One entry per CDR3 protein, called by TCRdb with MiXCR from the 5' RACE reads. This sample carries approximately 560,000 distinct CDR3 sequences, around a sixth of them seen once, and the ten largest clones take less than 10%. The sequencing sample was made of PBMCs or a T cell subset sorted from them (not recorded which). The origin of the receptors is an adult woman who had mild COVID-19 (a few samples of this study predate the infection). Cell type and time point are not known.

V gene TRBV6-5 combines with J gene TRBJ2-7; 7 bases align to TRBD1. V shed 2 bases and J 3 bases; nucleotides not matched to a gene: 7. The CDR3 consists of 15 residues. Germline values: CDR1 MNHEY, CDR2 SVGAGI. The CDR3 DNA is TGTGCCAGCAGTTACCCCGCGGCAGGGGGCTACGAGCAGTACTTC. It is translated as CASSYPAAGGYEQYF.

There are a few counts of this clonotype. The chain has TRBV24-1 and TRBJ2-7, with TRBD1 matching 7 bases. The ends lost 2 bases at V and 3 bases at J; junction bases unmatched: 3. Germline CDR1 reads KGHDR; CDR2 reads SFDVKD. The CDR3 runs 14 residues. The CDR3 nucleotides are TGTGCCACCAGTGATTCCGACAGGGACTACGAGCAGTACTTC. This codes for CATSDSDRDYEQYF.

The V and J genes are TRBV12-3 or TRBV12-4 and TRBJ2-3; D unresolved. This CDR3 contains 15 residues. Trimming removed 4 bases from V and 0 bases from J, with 11 bases in between. In DNA form, the CDR3 reads TGTGCCAGCAGTTCCCGGATGGGGAGCACAGATACGCAGTATTTT. This encodes CASSSRMGSTDTQYF.

This clonotype was recorded a few times. The genes are TRBV9 and TRBJ2-3; 11 positions match TRBD2. The CDR3 length is 15 residues. V shed 6 bases, J shed 1 base, and the junction held 4 bases outside the gene matches. Germline CDR1 is SGDLS and CDR2 is YYNGEE. The CDR3 region is CASTVGLAGTDTQYF. The CDR3, as DNA: TGTGCCAGCACCGTGGGACTAGCGGGCACAGATACGCAGTATTTT. Drawing the rest from reference TRBV9 and TRBJ2-3, the complete variable domain is DSGVTQTPKHLITATGQRVTLRCSPRSGDLSVYWYQQSLDQGLQFLIQYYNGEERAKGNILERFSAQQFPDLHSELNLSSLELGDSALYFCASTVGLAGTDTQYFGPGTRLTVL.

This clonotype turned up a few times. The chain combines TRBV5-1 with TRBJ1-1; D gene ambiguous. The CDR3 contains 16 residues. Per the germline V gene, CDR1 is SGHRS and CDR2 is YFSETQ. V lost 0 bases and J 0 bases, leaving 12 bases between the germline ends. DNA of the CDR3: TGCGCCAGCAGCTTGGGCACGGGTCCCATGAACACTGAAGCTTTCTTT. Translation: CASSLGTGPMNTEAFF.